This T cell receptor (beta chain) was captured by sequencing in a study of quantifying T cell responses using KT2 cells. Overall study: TCR alpha and beta constant-region primers primed reverse transcription of RNA.

Germline-derived CDR1 and CDR2 are SQVTM and ANQGSEA. V was trimmed by 2 bases and J by 5 bases, leaving 12 bases between them. The CDR3 runs to 13 residues. A few counts support this clonotype. A range of KT2-to-PBMC ratios was made using fixed PBMC numbers. A single-stranded UMI oligo with SP2 sequence was ligated to cDNA 3' ends. The first PCR ran 3 to 5 cycles with an equimolar RC1.1 and RC1.2 beta primer mix. TCRdb fed the UMI-ligation and nested PCR reads into MiXCR, producing one record per CDR3 protein. Among about 32,000 distinct CDR3 sequences, under 7.5% were seen once, and the ten largest hold approximately 15%.

This clonotype originated in a human donor. The sample taken for sequencing was PBMCs spiked with cells of the T cell clone KT2. The rearrangement uses TRBV29-1 and TRBJ2-5; D ambiguous. The chain's CDR3 is CSVERAGLETQYF. The CDR3 DNA follows: TGCAGCGTTGAACGCGCCGGCCTGGAGACCCAGTACTTC.